The rows below give T cell receptor beta chains drawn from one sample of a study of blood T cell repertoires in COVID-19. Sequencing used immunoSEQ multiplex PCR; TCRdb keeps in-frame clones, though not all of them. The sample includes 130,000 to 150,000 clones, 65% to 80% of them seen just once. Material: peripheral blood. The receptors stem from a woman aged 55 to 70 with acute or convalescent COVID-19. The CDR3 runs from the conserved cysteine through the conserved F or W. Each record gives: CDR3 protein, CDR3 DNA, V gene, CDR3 length, D gene, clone size, J gene. The D gene is left open where the match is weak. Expanded clones are given a class, and other clones once, few, many or no size at all.

CDR3: CASSPGQGDQPQHF; DNA: TGTGCCAGCAGCCCCGGACAGGGGGATCAGCCCCAGCATTTT; V: TRBV5-6; length: 14; D: TRBD1; size: -; J: TRBJ1-5
CDR3: CAWRKANSPLHF; DNA: TGTGCCTGGAGAAAAGCGAATTCACCCCTCCACTTT; V: TRBV30; length: 12; D: -; size: -; J: TRBJ1-6
CDR3: CASSEETQYF; DNA: TGTGCCAGCTCCGAAGAGACCCAGTACTTC; V: TRBV6-5; length: 10; D: -; size: -; J: TRBJ2-5
CDR3: CASSPASGATGELFF; DNA: TGTGCCAGCTCACCAGCTAGCGGAGCTACCGGGGAGCTGTTTTTT; V: TRBV18; length: 15; D: TRBD2; size: -; J: TRBJ2-2
CDR3: CASSLGWQEAFF; DNA: TGTGCCAGCAGCTTAGGATGGCAGGAAGCTTTCTTT; V: TRBV7-9; length: 12; D: -; size: -; J: TRBJ1-1
CDR3: CASGEREQYF; DNA: TGTGCCAGCGGGGAGCGCGAGCAGTACTTC; V: TRBV7-8; length: 10; D: -; size: few; J: TRBJ2-7
CDR3: CASSGLAGALLQTAGELFF; DNA: TGCGCCAGCAGCGGACTAGCGGGAGCTCTGCTTCAGACGGCCGGGGAGCTGTTTTTT; V: TRBV5-1; length: 19; D: TRBD2; size: -; J: TRBJ2-2
CDR3: CATSAGKDEQYF; DNA: TGTGCCACCAGTGCAGGGAAAGACGAGCAGTACTTC; V: TRBV24-1; length: 12; D: -; size: -; J: TRBJ2-7
CDR3: CASSWTGLGTGELFF; DNA: TGTGCCAGCAGTTGGACAGGACTTGGGACCGGGGAGCTGTTTTTT; V: TRBV27; length: 15; D: TRBD1; size: -; J: TRBJ2-2
CDR3: CATSIRYRNTEAFF; DNA: TGTGCCACCAGCATCCGTTATCGGAACACTGAAGCTTTCTTT; V: TRBV15; length: 14; D: -; size: -; J: TRBJ1-1
CDR3: CASSPLGQPQHF; DNA: TGTGCCAGCTCACCTCTCGGTCAGCCCCAGCATTTT; V: TRBV18; length: 12; D: -; size: -; J: TRBJ1-5
CDR3: CASQATILAKNIQYF; DNA: TGTGCCAGTCAAGCTACGATACTAGCCAAAAACATTCAGTACTTC; V: TRBV19; length: 15; D: -; size: -; J: TRBJ2-4
CDR3: CASSQRGYGYTF; DNA: TGTGCCAGCAGTCAAAGGGGTTATGGCTACACCTTC; V: TRBV27; length: 12; D: -; size: -; J: TRBJ1-2
CDR3: CASRLQGEGADTQYF; DNA: TGTGCCAGCAGGCTACAGGGGGAAGGAGCAGATACGCAGTATTTT; V: TRBV6-6; length: 15; D: TRBD1; size: -; J: TRBJ2-3
CDR3: CASAQGETQYF; DNA: TGCGCTTCGGCACAGGGAGAGACCCAGTACTTC; V: TRBV10-1; length: 11; D: -; size: -; J: TRBJ2-5
CDR3: CAWSWGPSYEQYF; DNA: TGTGCCTGGAGTTGGGGCCCTTCCTACGAGCAGTACTTC; V: TRBV30; length: 13; D: -; size: -; J: TRBJ2-7
CDR3: CASSIDQNLRGTEAFF; DNA: TGCGCCAGCAGCATCGACCAAAATCTTAGGGGCACTGAAGCTTTCTTT; V: TRBV5-1; length: 16; D: -; size: -; J: TRBJ1-1
CDR3: CASSLDRGTEAFF; DNA: TGTGCCAGCAGCTTGGATAGGGGAACTGAAGCTTTCTTT; V: TRBV7-9; length: 13; D: -; size: -; J: TRBJ1-1
CDR3: CASSLTSGIDEQYF; DNA: TGTGCCAGCAGTTTAACTAGCGGTATCGACGAGCAGTACTTC; V: TRBV28; length: 14; D: TRBD2; size: -; J: TRBJ2-7
CDR3: CASRGQLNYGYTF; DNA: TGTGCCAGCAGGGGACAGTTGAACTATGGCTACACCTTC; V: TRBV5-4; length: 13; D: TRBD1; size: -; J: TRBJ1-2